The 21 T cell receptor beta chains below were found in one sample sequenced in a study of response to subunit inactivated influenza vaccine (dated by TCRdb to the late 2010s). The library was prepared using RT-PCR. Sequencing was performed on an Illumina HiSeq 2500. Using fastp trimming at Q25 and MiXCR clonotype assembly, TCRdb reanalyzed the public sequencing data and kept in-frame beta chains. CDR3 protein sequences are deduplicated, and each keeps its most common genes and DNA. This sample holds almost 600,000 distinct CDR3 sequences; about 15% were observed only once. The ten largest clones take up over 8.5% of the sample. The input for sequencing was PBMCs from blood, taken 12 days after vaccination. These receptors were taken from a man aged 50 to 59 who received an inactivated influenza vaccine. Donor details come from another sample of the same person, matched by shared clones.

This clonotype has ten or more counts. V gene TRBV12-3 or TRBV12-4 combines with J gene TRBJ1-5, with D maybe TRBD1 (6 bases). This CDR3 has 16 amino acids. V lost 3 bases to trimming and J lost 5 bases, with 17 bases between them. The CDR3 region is CASSFWGQVTDQPQHF. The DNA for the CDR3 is TGTGCCAGCAGTTTCTGGGGGCAAGTGACTGATCAGCCCCAGCATTTT.

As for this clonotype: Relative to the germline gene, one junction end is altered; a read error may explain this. The CDR3 loop reads CVSSPGTRSYEQYF. CDR3 DNA sequence: TGTGTCAGCAGCCCAGGGACACGGTCCTACGAGCAGTACTTC. The chain joins TRBV7-9 to TRBJ2-7; TRBD1 might be the D (6 bases). The CDR3 covers 14 residues. Germline V gene sequence: CDR1 SEHNR, CDR2 FQNEAQ (reference sequence).

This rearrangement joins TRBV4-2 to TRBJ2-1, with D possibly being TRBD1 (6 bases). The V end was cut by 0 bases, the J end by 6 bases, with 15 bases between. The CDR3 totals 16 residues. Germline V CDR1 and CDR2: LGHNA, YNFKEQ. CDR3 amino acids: CASSQESTLGANEQFF. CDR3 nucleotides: TGTGCCAGCAGCCAAGAGAGCACCCTGGGGGCCAATGAGCAGTTCTTC.

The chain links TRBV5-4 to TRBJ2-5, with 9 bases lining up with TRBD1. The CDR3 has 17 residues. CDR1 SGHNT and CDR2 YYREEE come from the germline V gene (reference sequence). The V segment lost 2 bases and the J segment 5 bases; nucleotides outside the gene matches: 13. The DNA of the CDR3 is TGTGCCAGCAGCTTTTACTCCGGGACAGGGATGCTGGAGACCCAGTACTTC. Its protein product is CASSFYSGTGMLETQYF.

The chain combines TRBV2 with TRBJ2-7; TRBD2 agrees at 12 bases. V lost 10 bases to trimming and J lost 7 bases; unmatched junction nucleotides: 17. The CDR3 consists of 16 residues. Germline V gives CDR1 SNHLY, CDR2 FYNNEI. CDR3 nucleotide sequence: TGTGCCACCACCGGACTAGCGGGACCCCTAACGCGGGAGCAGTACTTC. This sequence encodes CATTGLAGPLTREQYF.

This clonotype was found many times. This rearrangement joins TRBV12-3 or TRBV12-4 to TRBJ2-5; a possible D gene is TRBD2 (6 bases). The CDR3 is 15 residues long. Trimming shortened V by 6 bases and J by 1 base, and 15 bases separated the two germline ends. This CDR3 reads CASRLSWGGQETQYF. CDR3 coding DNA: TGTGCCAGCAGGTTGTCGTGGGGAGGCCAAGAGACCCAGTACTTC.

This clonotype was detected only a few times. CDR3 loop: CASRPRGTAGAKNIQYF. The CDR3 nucleotides read TGTGCCAGCAGACCACGGGGTACAGCGGGAGCCAAAAACATTCAGTACTTC. The V gene is TRBV12-3 or TRBV12-4, the J gene TRBJ2-4; a possible D gene is TRBD2 (6 bases). Trimming cost V 6 bases and J 0 bases, with 18 bases left between them. The CDR3 is made up of 17 amino acids.

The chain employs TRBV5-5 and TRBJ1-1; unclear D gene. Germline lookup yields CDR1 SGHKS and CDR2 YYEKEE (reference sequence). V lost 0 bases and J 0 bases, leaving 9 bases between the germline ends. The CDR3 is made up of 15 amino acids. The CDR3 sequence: CASSLVVGLNTEAFF. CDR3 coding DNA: TGTGCCAGCAGCTTGGTCGTAGGATTGAACACTGAAGCTTTCTTT. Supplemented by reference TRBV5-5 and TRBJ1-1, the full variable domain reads DAGVTQSPTHLIKTRGQQVTLRCSPISGHKSVSWYQQVLGQGPQFIFQYYEKEERGRGNFPDRFSARQFPNYSSELNVNALLLGDSALYLCASSLVVGLNTEAFFGQGTRLTVV.

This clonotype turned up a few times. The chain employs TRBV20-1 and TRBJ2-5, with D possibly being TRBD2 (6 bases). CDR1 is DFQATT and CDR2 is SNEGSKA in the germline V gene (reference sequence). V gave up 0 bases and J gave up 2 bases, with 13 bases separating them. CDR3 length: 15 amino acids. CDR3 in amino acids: CSARDSGEVQETQYF. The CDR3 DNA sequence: TGCAGTGCTAGAGATTCGGGGGAGGTGCAAGAGACCCAGTACTTC.

CDR3 region: CASSLGRGGGGALHEQFF. The DNA for the CDR3 is TGTGCCAGCAGCTTAGGTAGGGGAGGCGGGGGGGCCCTCCATGAGCAGTTCTTC. V is TRBV11-2 and J is TRBJ2-1, with 9 bases fitting TRBD2. V dropped 1 base and J dropped 8; count of bases not matched to a gene: 15. The CDR3 runs to 18 residues. Per germline, CDR1 SGHAT and CDR2 FQNNGV.

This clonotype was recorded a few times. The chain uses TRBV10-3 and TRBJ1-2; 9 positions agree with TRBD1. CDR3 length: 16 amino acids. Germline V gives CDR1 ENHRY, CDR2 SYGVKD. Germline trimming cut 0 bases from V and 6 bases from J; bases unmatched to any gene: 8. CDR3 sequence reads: CAISESGQGVLDGYTF. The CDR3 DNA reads TGTGCCATCAGTGAGTCGGGACAGGGTGTCCTAGATGGCTACACCTTC.

In nucleotides, the CDR3 is TGTGCCAGCATTAGTGCGAACACTGAAGCTTTCTTT. Residues: CASISANTEAFF. The genes are TRBV2 and TRBJ1-1; D remains unclear. The CDR3 totals 12 residues. Germline V gene lookup returns CDR1 SNHLY and CDR2 FYNNEI. The V end lost 7 bases, the J end lost 1 base, and 7 bases lay between the germline ends.

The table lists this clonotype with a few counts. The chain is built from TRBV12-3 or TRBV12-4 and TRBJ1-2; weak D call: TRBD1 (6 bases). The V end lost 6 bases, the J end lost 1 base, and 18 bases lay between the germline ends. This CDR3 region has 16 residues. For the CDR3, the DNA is TGTGCCAGCAGCCTGGCGACAGGAGGAATTAACTATGGCTACACCTTC. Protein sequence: CASSLATGGINYGYTF.

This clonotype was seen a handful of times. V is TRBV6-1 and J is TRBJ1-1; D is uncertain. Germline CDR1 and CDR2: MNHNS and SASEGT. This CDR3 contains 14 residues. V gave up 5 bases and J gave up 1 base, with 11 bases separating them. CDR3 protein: CASSPQTTNTEAFF. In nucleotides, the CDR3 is TGTGCCAGCAGTCCACAGACAACGAACACTGAAGCTTTCTTT.

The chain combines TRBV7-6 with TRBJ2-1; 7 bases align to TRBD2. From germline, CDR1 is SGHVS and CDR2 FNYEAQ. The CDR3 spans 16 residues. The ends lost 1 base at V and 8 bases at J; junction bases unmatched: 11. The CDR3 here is CASSLGGAGDGYEQFF. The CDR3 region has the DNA TGTGCCAGCAGCTTAGGTGGGGCGGGGGACGGTTATGAGCAGTTCTTC. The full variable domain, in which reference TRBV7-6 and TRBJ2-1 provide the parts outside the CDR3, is GAGVSQSPRYKVTKRGQDVALRCDPISGHVSLYWYRQALGQGPEFLTYFNYEAQQDKSGLPNDRFSAERPEGSISTLTIQRTEQRDSAMYRCASSLGGAGDGYEQFFGPGTRLTVL.

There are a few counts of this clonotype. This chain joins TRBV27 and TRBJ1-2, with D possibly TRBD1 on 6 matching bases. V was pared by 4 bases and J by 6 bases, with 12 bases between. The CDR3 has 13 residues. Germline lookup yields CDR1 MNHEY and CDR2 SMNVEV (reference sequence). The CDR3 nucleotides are TGTGCCAGCAGTTCAAACAGGGCGGATGGCTACACCTTC. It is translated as CASSSNRADGYTF.

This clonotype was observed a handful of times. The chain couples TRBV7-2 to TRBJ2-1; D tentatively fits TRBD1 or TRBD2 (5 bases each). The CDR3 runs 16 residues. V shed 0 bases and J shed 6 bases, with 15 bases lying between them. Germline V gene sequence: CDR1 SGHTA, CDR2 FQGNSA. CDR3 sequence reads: CASSLAPPREINEQFF. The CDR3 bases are TGTGCCAGCAGCTTAGCCCCCCCCAGGGAGATCAATGAGCAGTTCTTC.

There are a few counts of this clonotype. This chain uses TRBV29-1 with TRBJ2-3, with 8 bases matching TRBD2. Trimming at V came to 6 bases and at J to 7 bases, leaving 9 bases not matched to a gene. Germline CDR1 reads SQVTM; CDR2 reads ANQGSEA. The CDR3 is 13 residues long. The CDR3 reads CSVGTRMTNTQYF. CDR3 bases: TGCAGCGTGGGGACTAGGATGACAAATACGCAGTATTTT.

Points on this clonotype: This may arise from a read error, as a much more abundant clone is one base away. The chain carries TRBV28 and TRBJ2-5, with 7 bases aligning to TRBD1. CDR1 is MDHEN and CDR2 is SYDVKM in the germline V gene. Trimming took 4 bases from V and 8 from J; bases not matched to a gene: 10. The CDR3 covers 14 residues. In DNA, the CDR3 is TGTGCCAGCAGTTCACCGGGACAGACGGACACCCAGTACTTC. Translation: CASSSPGQTDTQYF.

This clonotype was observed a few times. The CDR3 sequence: CASSQEGQGNYGYTF. In DNA form, the CDR3 reads TGCGCCAGCAGCCAAGAAGGACAGGGGAACTATGGCTACACCTTC. The chain combines TRBV4-3 with TRBJ1-2; 9 nucleotides agree with TRBD1. V lost 0 bases and J lost 2; bases outside the gene matches: 1. CDR3 length: 15 residues. CDR1 LGHNA and CDR2 YSLEER come from the germline V gene.

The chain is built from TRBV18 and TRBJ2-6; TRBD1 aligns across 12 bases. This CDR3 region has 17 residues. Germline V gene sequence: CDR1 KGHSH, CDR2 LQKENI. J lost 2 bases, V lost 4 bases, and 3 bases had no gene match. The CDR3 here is CASSLGTGGTGANVLTF. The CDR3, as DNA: TGTGCCAGCTCACTAGGGACAGGGGGCACTGGGGCCAACGTCCTGACTTTC.